This T cell receptor (beta chain) emerged from a study of control samples from healthy donors and cancer patients. TCRdb's copy holds only in-frame clones and misses some; the assay was immunoSEQ multiplex PCR. The top ten hold around 32% of the sample, which has 15,000 to 20,000 clones, 85% to 90% seen once. This clone came up a few times. This CDR3 contains 12 residues. V lost 8 bases, J lost 2 bases, and 9 bases lay in between. The source is a man aged 60-69 years with head and neck cancer. The chain carries TRBV12-3 or TRBV12-4 and TRBJ2-5; D remains ambiguous. Sequenced input: PBMCs. The CDR3 is CASSLTQETQYF. CDR3 in DNA: TGTGCCAGCTCCTTGACACAAGAGACCCAGTACTTC.